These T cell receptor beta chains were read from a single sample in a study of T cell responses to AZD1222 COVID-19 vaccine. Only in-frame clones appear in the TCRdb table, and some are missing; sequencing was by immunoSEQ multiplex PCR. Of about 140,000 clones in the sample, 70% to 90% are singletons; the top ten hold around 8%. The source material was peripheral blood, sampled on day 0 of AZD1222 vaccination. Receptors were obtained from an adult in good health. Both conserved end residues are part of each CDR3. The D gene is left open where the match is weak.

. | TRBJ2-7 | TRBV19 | CASSIVPALREQYF
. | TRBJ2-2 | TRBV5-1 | CASSLGQTNTGELFF
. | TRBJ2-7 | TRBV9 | CASSGNRSGSYEQYF
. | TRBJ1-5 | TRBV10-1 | CASSTDINQPQHF
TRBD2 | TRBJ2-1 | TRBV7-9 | CASRPLAGERDEQFF
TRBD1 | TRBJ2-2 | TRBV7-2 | CASSLVPGGNTGELFF
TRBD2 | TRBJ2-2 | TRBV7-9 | CASSLASGSTGELFF
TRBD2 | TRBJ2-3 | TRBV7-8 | CASSLSFAGGNTDTQYF
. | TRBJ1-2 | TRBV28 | CASSLLAYGYTF
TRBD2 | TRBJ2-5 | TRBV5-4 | CASSLSRTRLETQYF
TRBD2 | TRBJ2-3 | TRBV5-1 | CASRPTSGGAGRDTQYF
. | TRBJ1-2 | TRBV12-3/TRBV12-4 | CASSPEWNGYTF
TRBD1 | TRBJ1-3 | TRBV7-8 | CASSRNDWGATGEGNTIYF
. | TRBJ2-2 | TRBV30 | CAWSGAFPGELFF
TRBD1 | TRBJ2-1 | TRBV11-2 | CASTDRTGPYNEQFF
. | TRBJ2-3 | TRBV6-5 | CASRTGTSTDTQYF
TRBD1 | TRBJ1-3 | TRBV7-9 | CASSYLGTDSGNTIYF
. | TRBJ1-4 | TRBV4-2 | CANSRGMGEKLFF
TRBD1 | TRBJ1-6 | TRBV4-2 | CASSPGQGRGGHSPLHF
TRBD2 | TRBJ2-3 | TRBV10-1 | CASSPGTSGYTQYF
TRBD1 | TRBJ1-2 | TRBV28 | CAIGRGRLIYYGYTF
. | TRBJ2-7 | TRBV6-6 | CASSITGTGEQYF
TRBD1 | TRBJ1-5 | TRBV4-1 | CASSQGRQGMSNQPQHF
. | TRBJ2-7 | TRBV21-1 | CASSKGGAPSF
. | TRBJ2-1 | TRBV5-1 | CASSYQGNEQFF
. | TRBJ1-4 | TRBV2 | CASSGEGLQNEKLFF
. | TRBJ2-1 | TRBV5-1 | CASSLTGEWSGNEQFF
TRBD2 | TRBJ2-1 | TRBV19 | CASSIDGTSGSWEQFF
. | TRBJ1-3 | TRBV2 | CASTGNSQSSGNTIYF
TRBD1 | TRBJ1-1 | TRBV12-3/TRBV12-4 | CATFTGGGTEAFF
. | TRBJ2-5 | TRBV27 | CASSLDRLGGETQYF
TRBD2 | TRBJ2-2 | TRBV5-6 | CASYTGRENTGELFF
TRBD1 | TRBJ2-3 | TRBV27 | CASRIGGLSTDTQYF
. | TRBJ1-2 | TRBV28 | CASSLQTYGYTF
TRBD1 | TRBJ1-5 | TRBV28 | CASRPETGANQPQHF
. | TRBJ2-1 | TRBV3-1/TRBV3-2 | CASSDGSRIEQFF
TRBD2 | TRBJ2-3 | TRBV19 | CASIDSGRTDTQYF
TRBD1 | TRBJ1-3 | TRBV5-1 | CASSFDRGQGNTIYF
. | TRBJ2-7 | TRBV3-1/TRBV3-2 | CASSQGQGWEQYF
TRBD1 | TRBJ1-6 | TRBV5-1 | CASSEGQGVSPLHF
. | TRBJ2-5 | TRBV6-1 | CASSVGGETQYF
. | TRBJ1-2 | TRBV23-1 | CASSQRLLRRLVGHGYTF
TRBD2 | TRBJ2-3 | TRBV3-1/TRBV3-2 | CASSPRGALVVDTQYF
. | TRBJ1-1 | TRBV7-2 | CASRFRGTEAFF
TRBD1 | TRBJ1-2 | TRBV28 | CASSSIPGTGKTGDYGYTF
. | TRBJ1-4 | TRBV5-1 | CASSLEGPGKEKLFF
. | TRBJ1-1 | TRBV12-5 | CASGLVYGGGNTEAFF
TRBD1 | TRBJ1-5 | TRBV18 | CASQGQGNQPQHF
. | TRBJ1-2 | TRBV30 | CAWSKQRYGYTF
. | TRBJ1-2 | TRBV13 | CASSLGLGTDGYTF
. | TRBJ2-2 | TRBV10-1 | CASSDNLNTGELFF
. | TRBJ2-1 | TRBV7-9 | CASSSALSSYNEQFF
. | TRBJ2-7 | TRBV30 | CAWSSGGREQYF
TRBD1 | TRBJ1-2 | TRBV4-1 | CASSPDRGRSVGYTF
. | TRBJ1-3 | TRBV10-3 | CAISEPSHVTGTGGNTIYF
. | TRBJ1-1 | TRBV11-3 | CASSPGGEDTEAFF